What follows are 4 T cell receptor beta chains derived from one specimen sequenced in a study of blood T cell repertoires in COVID-19. TCRdb's copy holds only in-frame clones and misses some; the assay was immunoSEQ multiplex PCR. This table has over 200,000 clones, roughly nine tenths appearing once. Material for sequencing was peripheral blood. The source of these receptors is a man aged 60 to 69 who had recovered from COVID-19.

V gene TRBV5-1 combines with J gene TRBJ2-7; D is undetermined. V was shortened by 0 bases and J by 2 bases, with 9 bases between the two germline ends. The CDR3 runs to 14 residues. CDR1 is SGHRS, CDR2 YFSETQ, per germline. Here the CDR3 reads CASSLGGSTYEQYF. The CDR3 DNA is TGCGCCAGCAGCTTGGGTGGTAGCACCTACGAGCAGTACTTC.

The chain carries TRBV7-2 and TRBJ1-5; tentative D call: TRBD1 (6 bases). Trimming stripped 8 bases from V and 4 bases from J, with 12 bases between. Germline-derived CDR1 and CDR2 are SGHTA and FQGNSA. CDR3 length: 13 residues. This chain's CDR3 is CASGRGSNQPQHF. The CDR3 region has the DNA TGTGCCAGCGGCAGGGGCTCGAATCAGCCCCAGCATTTT.

A single count supports this clone. The chain is built from TRBV19 and TRBJ1-6; the match to TRBD1 covers 11 bases. The CDR3 covers 15 residues. CDR1 is LNHDA, CDR2 SQIVND, per germline (reference sequence). Trimming took 6 bases from V and 9 from J; bases not matched to a gene: 7. The CDR3 nucleotides read TGTGCCAGTAGCGGGACAGGGGGTGTCATTTCACCCCTCCACTTT. This codes for CASSGTGGVISPLHF.

This clone was detected only once. The V gene is TRBV18, the J gene TRBJ1-1, with 7 bases fitting TRBD1. V shed 1 base, J shed 1 base, and the junction held 6 bases outside the gene matches. CDR1 and CDR2 from the germline V gene are KGHSH and LQKENI. The CDR3 is 16 amino acids. The CDR3 region is CASSPLKTGTNTEAFF. CDR3 DNA: TGTGCCAGCTCACCACTTAAGACAGGGACGAACACTGAAGCTTTCTTT.